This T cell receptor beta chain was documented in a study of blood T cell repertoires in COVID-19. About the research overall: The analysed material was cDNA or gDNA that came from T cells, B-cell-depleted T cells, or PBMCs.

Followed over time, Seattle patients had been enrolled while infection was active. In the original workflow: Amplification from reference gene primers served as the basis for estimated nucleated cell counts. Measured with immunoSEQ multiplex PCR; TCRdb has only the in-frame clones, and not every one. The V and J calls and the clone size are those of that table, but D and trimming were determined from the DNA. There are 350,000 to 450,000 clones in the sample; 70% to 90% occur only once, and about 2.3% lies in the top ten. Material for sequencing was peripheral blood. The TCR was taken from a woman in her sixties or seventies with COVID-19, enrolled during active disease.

CDR3 in amino acids: CASRRRAVSGANVLTF. In nucleotides, the CDR3 is TGTGCCAGCAGGCGGCGAGCCGTCTCTGGGGCCAACGTCCTGACTTTC. V gene TRBV7-8 combines with J gene TRBJ2-6, with D hard to call. V was pared by 6 bases and J by 0 bases, with 12 bases between. Germline CDR1 is SGHVS and CDR2 is FQNEAQ. There are 16 residues in the CDR3.